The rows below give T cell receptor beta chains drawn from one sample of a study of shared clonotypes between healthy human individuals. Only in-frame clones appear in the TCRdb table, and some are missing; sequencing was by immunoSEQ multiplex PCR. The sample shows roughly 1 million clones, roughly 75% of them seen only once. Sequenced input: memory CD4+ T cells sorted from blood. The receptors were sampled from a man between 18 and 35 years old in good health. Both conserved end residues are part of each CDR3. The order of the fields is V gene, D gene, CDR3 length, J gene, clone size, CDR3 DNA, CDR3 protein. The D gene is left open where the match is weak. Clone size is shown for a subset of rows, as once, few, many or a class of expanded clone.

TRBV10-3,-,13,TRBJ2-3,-,TGTGCCATCAGTCCGGGTACGTCAGATACGCAGTATTTT,CAISPGTSDTQYF
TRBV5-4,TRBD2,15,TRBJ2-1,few,TGTGCCAGCAGCCAAGACGGGACTAGCGGCAATGAGCAGTTCTTC,CASSQDGTSGNEQFF
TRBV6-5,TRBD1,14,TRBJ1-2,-,TGTGCCAGCAGACAACGGGGACAGGGAGGCGGCTACACCTTC,CASRQRGQGGGYTF
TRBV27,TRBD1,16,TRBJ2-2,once,TGTGCCAGCAGTCCCCAGGGGGTGCCGGACACCGGGGAGCTGTTTTTT,CASSPQGVPDTGELFF
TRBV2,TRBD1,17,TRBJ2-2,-,TGTGCCAGCAGACTCAGGCCGGGACAGGGGATCGCCGGGGAGCTGTTTTTT,CASRLRPGQGIAGELFF
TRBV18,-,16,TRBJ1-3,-,TGTGCCAGCTCACCACTGGGGTACGTCTCTGGAAACACCATATATTTT,CASSPLGYVSGNTIYF
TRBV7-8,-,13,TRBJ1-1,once,TGTGCCAGCAGCCCGGGGCAAGGGGTCGCAGCTTTCTTT,CASSPGQGVAAFF
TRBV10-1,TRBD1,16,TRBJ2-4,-,TGCGCCAGCAGTGATGGGACAGGGGGAACCAAAAACATTCAGTACTTC,CASSDGTGGTKNIQYF
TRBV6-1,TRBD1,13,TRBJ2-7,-,TGTGCCAGCAGGAGGGGGCAAGATGACGAGCAGTACTTC,CASRRGQDDEQYF
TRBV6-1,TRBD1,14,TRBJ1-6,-,TGTGCCAGCAGGGTGGGACAGAACAATTCACCCCTCCACTTT,CASRVGQNNSPLHF
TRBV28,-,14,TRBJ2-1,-,TGTGCCAGCAGTGTCACGGGGAGGAGCAATGAGCAGTTCTTC,CASSVTGRSNEQFF
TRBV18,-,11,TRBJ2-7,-,TGTGCCAGCTCCCCGGGTGGCGAGCAGTACTTC,CASSPGGEQYF
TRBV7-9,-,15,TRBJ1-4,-,TGTGCCAGCAGCATGCAACAGGGCAATGGCGAAAAACTGTTTTTT,CASSMQQGNGEKLFF
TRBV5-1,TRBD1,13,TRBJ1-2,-,TGCGCCAGCAGCTTGGAGGGGGCTTATGGCTACACCTTC,CASSLEGAYGYTF
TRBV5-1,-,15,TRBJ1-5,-,TGCGCCAGCAGTCCGAGGGGGGGTATGAATCAGCCCCAGCATTTT,CASSPRGGMNQPQHF
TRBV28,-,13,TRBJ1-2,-,TGTGCCAGCAGAACAGGGTCAAGCTATGGCTACACCTTC,CASRTGSSYGYTF
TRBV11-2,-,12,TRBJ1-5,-,TGTGCCAGCAGTTCACAGGGACAGCCCCAGCATTTT,CASSSQGQPQHF
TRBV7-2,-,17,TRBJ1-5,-,TGTGCCAGCAGCTTAGGGGGGGCCCCAAGCGGCAATCAGCCCCAGCATTTT,CASSLGGAPSGNQPQHF
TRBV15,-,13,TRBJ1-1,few,TGTGCCACCAGCAGTGGCGACACCCATGAAGCTTTCTTT,CATSSGDTHEAFF
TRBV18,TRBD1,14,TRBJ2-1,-,TGTGCCAGCTCACCCTGGGACAGCTCCAATGAGCAGTTCTTC,CASSPWDSSNEQFF
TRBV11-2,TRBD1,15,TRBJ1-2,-,TGTGCCAGCAGCTCAGGGACAGTAGCCAACTATGGCTACACCTTC,CASSSGTVANYGYTF
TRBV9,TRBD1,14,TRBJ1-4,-,TGTGCCAGCAGCCCAGGGGGGATTAATGAAAAACTGTTTTTT,CASSPGGINEKLFF
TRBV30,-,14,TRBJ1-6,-,TGTGCCTGGTTTTATACGGCCTATAATTCACCCCTCCACTTT,CAWFYTAYNSPLHF
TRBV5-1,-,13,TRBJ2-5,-,TGCGCCAGCAACAGGGCTTTGGGGGAGACCCAGTACTTC,CASNRALGETQYF
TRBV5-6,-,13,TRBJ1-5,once,TGTGCCTGGAGCCCGACGAGCAATCAGCCCCAGCATTTT,CAWSPTSNQPQHF
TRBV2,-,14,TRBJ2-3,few,TGTGCCAGCACCCCCGCTAGGTACACAGATACGCAGTATTTT,CASTPARYTDTQYF
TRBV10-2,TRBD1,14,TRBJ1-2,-,TGCGCCAGCAGTGAGTCTACAGGGGAGAATGGCTACACCTTC,CASSESTGENGYTF
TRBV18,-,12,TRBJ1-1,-,TGTGCCAGCTCACCGGGCCAGGATGAAGCTTTCTTT,CASSPGQDEAFF
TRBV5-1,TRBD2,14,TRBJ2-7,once,TGCGCCAGCAGTTTCGAGCGGGAGATCTACGAGCAGTACTTC,CASSFEREIYEQYF
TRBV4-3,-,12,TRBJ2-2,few,TGCGCCAGCTCCGGGGGTGGCGGGGAGCTGTTTTTT,CASSGGGGELFF